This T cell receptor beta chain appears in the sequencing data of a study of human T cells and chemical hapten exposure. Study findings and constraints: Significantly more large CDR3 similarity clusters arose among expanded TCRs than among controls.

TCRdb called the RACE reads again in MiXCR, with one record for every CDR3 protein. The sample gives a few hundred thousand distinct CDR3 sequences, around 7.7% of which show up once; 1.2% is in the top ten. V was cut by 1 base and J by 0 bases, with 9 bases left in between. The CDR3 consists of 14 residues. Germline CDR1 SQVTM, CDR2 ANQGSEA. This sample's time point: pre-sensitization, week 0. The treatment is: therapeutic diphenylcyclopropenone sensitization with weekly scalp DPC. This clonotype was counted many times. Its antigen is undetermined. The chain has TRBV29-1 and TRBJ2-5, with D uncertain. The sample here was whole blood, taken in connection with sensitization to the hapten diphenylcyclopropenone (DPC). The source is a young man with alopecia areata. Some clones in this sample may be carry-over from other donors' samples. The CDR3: CSVEGAEHQETQYF. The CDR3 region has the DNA TGCAGCGTTGAAGGGGCAGAGCACCAAGAGACCCAGTACTTC.